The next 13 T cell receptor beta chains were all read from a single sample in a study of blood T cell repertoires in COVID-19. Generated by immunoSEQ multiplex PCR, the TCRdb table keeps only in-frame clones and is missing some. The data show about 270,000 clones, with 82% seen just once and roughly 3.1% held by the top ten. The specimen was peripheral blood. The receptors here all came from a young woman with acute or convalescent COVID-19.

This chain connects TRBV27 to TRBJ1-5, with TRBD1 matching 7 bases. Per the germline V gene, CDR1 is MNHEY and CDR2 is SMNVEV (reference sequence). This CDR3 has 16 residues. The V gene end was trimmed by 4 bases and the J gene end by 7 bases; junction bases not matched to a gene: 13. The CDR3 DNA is TGTGCCAGCAGTTCCCGACAGGGCGGCCCAAGACAGCCCCAGCATTTT. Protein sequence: CASSSRQGGPRQPQHF.

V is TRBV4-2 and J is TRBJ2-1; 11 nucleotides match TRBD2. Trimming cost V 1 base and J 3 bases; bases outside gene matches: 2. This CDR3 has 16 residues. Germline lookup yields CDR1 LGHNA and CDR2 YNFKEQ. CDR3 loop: CASSQALAGDYNEQFF. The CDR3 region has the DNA TGTGCCAGCAGCCAAGCACTAGCGGGGGACTACAATGAGCAGTTCTTC.

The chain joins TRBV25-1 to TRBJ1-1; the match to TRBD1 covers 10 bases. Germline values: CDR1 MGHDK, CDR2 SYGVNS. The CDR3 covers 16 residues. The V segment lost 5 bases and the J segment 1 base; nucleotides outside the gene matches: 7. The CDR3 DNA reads TGTGCCAGCAGTTGGGACAGGGGAACTGCGAACACTGAAGCTTTCTTT. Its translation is CASSWDRGTANTEAFF.

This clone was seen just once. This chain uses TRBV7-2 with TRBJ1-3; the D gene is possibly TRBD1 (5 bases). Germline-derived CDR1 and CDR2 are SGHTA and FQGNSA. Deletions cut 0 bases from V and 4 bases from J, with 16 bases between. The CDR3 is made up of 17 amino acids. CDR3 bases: TGTGCCAGCAGCTTAGCCCTGACAGCCACCCAGGGAAACACCATATATTTT. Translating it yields CASSLALTATQGNTIYF.

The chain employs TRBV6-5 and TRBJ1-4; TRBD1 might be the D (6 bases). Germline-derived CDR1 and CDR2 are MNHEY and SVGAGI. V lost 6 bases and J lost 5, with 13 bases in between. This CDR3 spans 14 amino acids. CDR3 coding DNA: TGTGCCAGCAGACTGGACGGACAGAATGAAAAACTGTTTTTT. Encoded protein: CASRLDGQNEKLFF.

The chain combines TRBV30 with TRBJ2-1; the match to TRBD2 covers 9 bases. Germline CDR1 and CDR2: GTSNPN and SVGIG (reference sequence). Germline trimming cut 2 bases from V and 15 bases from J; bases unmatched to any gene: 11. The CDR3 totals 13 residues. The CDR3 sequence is CAWSPLAGDSGFF. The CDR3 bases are TGTGCCTGGAGTCCATTAGCGGGAGATTCCGGGTTCTTC.

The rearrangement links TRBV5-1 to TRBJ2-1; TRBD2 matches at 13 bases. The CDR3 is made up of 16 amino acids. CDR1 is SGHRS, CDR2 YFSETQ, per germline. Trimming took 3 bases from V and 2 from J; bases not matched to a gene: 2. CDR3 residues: CASSSGLAGAYNEQFF. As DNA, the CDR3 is TGCGCCAGCAGCTCAGGACTAGCGGGGGCCTACAATGAGCAGTTCTTC.

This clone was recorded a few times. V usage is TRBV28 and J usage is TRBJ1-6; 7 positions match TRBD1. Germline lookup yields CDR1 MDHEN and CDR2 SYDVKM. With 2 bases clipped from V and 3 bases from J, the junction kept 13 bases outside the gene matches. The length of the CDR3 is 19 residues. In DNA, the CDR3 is TGTGCCAGCAGTTTAATGTTAGAGGGACAGCCCTACTATAATTCACCCCTCCACTTT. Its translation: CASSLMLEGQPYYNSPLHF.

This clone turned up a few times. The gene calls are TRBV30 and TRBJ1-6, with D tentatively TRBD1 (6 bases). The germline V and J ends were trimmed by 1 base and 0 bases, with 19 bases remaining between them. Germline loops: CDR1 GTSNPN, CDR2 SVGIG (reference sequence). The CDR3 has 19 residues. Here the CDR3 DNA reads TGTGCCTGGAGTGCGACCGAGTTACAGGGAAGCTCCTATAATTCACCCCTCCACTTT. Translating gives CAWSATELQGSSYNSPLHF.

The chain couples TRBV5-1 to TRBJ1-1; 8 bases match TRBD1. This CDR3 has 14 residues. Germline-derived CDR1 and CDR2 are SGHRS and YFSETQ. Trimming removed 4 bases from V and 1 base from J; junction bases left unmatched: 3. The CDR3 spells CASSVGQANTEAFF. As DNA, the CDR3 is TGCGCCAGCAGCGTGGGACAGGCGAACACTGAAGCTTTCTTT. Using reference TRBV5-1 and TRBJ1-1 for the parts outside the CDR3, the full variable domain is KAGVTQTPRYLIKTRGQQVTLSCSPISGHRSVSWYQQTPGQGLQFLFEYFSETQRNKGNFPGRFSGRQFSNSRSEMNVSTLELGDSALYLCASSVGQANTEAFFGQGTRLTVV.

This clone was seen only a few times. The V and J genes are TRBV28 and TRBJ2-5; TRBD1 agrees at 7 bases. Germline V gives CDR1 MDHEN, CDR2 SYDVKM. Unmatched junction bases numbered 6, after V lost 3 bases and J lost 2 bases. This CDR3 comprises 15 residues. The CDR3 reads CASSLGSTGQETQYF. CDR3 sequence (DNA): TGTGCCAGCAGTTTGGGCTCGACAGGGCAAGAGACCCAGTACTTC.

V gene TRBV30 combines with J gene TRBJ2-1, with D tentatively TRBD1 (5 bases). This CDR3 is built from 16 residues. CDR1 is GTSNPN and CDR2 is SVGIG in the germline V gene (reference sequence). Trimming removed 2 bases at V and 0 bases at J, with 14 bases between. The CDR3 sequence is CAWSPLGPSSYNEQFF. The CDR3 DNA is TGTGCCTGGAGTCCCCTGGGGCCGAGCTCCTACAATGAGCAGTTCTTC.

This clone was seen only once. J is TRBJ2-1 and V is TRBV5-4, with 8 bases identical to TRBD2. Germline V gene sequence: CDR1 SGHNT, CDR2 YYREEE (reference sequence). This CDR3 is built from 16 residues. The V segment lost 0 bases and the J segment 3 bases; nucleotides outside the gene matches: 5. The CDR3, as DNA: TGTGCCAGCAGCTTGGCGACTAGCGCAGTCTACAATGAGCAGTTCTTC. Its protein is CASSLATSAVYNEQFF.